The 10 T cell receptor beta chains below were found in one sample sequenced in a study of cytomegalovirus exposure and HLA in healthy donors. The primer mix had 60 Vbeta and 13 Jbeta primers. Here immunoSEQ multiplex PCR was the method, and the copy in TCRdb shows in-frame clones only, minus some. The repertoire holds 85,000 to 100,000 clones, around 77% seen once, with more than 3% in the top ten. The sequenced sample consisted of PBMCs. The source is a man in his forties in good health and CMV-seronegative.

This chain uses TRBV2 with TRBJ2-1, with 8 bases identical to TRBD1. The CDR3 runs 16 residues. Trimming removed 6 bases from V and 7 bases from J; junction bases left unmatched: 14. Germline V gene lookup returns CDR1 SNHLY and CDR2 FYNNEI. CDR3 coding DNA: TGTGCCAGCAGGTGGCATGGCAGGGGGCAACCAAATGAGCAGTTCTTC. It yields the protein CASRWHGRGQPNEQFF.

The chain has TRBV5-1 and TRBJ2-3; the match to TRBD1 covers 10 bases. CDR1 and CDR2 (germline): SGHRS, YFSETQ. Trimming took 4 bases from V and 5 from J; bases not matched to a gene: 10. CDR3 length: 16 amino acids. The CDR3 region is CASSQDRGRFLDTQYF. In nucleotides, the CDR3 is TGCGCCAGCAGCCAAGACAGGGGGCGTTTTTTAGATACGCAGTATTTT.

This clone turned up a few times. The chain carries TRBV5-1 and TRBJ2-7, with D tentatively TRBD2 (6 bases). The CDR3 extends over 18 amino acids. V lost 0 bases, J lost 3 bases, and 22 bases lay in between. Germline V gene data show CDR1 as SGHRS and CDR2 as YFSETQ. The CDR3 here is CASSLGPGAGHDIYEQYF. The CDR3 DNA reads TGCGCCAGCAGCTTGGGTCCGGGAGCGGGTCATGACATCTACGAGCAGTACTTC.

The chain links TRBV18 to TRBJ1-4; a weak D match, TRBD1 (5 bases). The CDR3 contains 15 residues. Germline V gene sequence: CDR1 KGHSH, CDR2 LQKENI. Trimming left V 4 bases short and J 7 bases short, with 16 bases between. The CDR3 region is CASSRSDIGSEKLFF. CDR3 sequence (DNA): TGTGCCAGCTCACGCTCGGACATTGGGTCTGAAAAACTGTTTTTT.

This clone came up once. The chain carries TRBV4-1 and TRBJ2-1, with 13 bases matching TRBD2. Germline V lookup: CDR1 MGHRA, CDR2 YSYEKL. The CDR3 consists of 17 residues. V trimming: 3 bases; J trimming: 12 bases; junction bases outside the gene matches: 14. CDR3 DNA sequence: TGCGCCAGCAGCCACCAACTAGCGGGAGGGCCAACGACAGGGCAGTTCTTC. It specifies CASSHQLAGGPTTGQFF.

This clone was seen a handful of times. This chain uses TRBV7-9 with TRBJ2-7; 12 bases are a match to TRBD2. The CDR3 contains 15 residues. With V trimmed by 5 bases and J by 5 bases, 7 bases remained unmatched. The germline V gene has CDR1 SEHNR and CDR2 FQNEAQ (reference sequence). CDR3 bases: TGTGCCAGCAGCCCCGGACTAGCGGGAATCAACGAGCAGTACTTC. It codes for CASSPGLAGINEQYF.

The V gene is TRBV2, the J gene TRBJ1-2; 10 nucleotides align to TRBD1. CDR3 length equals 15 residues. The junction had 12 bases not matched to a gene; V was cut back by 8 bases and J by 6 bases. Germline values: CDR1 SNHLY, CDR2 FYNNEI. The CDR3 coding sequence is TGTGCCAGCCGAATAATAGCGGACAGGGGGAATGGCTACACCTTC. Amino acid sequence: CASRIIADRGNGYTF. Variable domain in full (rest from reference TRBV2 and TRBJ1-2): EPEVTQTPSHQVTQMGQEVILRCVPISNHLYFYWYRQILGQKVEFLVSFYNNEISEKSEIFDDQFSVERPDGSNFTLKIRSTKLEDSAMYFCASRIIADRGNGYTFGSGTRLTVV.

The chain has TRBV6-5 and TRBJ2-1; 11 bases fit TRBD2. The CDR3 extends over 15 amino acids. Trimming took 6 bases from V and 1 from J; bases not matched to a gene: 2. Germline V lookup: CDR1 MNHEY, CDR2 SVGAGI. For the CDR3, the DNA is TGTGCCAGCAGGTCTAGCGGGGGGTCCTACAATGAGCAGTTCTTC. Amino acids: CASRSSGGSYNEQFF.

This clone was observed a handful of times. V and J are TRBV15 and TRBJ2-1, with 13 bases that match TRBD2. The ends lost 1 base at V and 6 bases at J; junction bases unmatched: 12. The CDR3 contains 19 residues. CDR1 and CDR2 from the germline V gene are LNHNV and YYDKDF (reference sequence). Here the CDR3 reads CATSRGGGKLAGGPNEQFF. The CDR3 DNA sequence: TGTGCCACCAGCAGAGGGGGCGGGAAACTAGCGGGAGGGCCCAATGAGCAGTTCTTC.

This chain connects TRBV21-1 to TRBJ1-2; TRBD1, the table's D call, lacks a check against the DNA. TRBV21-1 constitutes a pseudogene. There are 13 residues in the CDR3. The CDR3 DNA follows: TGTGCCAGCAGCAAACGTTCGAGACAGGGCTACACCTTC. This encodes CASSKRSRQGYTF.